This entry features one T cell receptor (beta chain) sequence. Its matching antigen is unknown. This may come from a read error, since a much larger clone is one base off. The data derive from a study of tumor and adjacent non-tumor tissue in lung cancer. Study-wide results and limits: Top 100 clones took a larger repertoire share in normal lung.

The library came from three nested PCR rounds adapted from ARM-PCR protocols. A single record per CDR3 protein comes from TCRdb applying MiXCR to the multiplex PCR reads. The sample lists some 99,000 distinct CDR3 sequences, roughly 75% occurring once. The CDR3 length is 16 residues. Germline V lookup: CDR1 MNHNS, CDR2 SASEGT. The template was RNA from unsorted bulk tissue. The sequence was obtained from a woman aged 60-75 years with non-small cell lung cancer. The rearrangement joins TRBV6-1 to TRBJ1-1; the match to TRBD1 covers 9 bases. The sample was lung tumor tissue. CDR3 amino acids: CARSERFTGGAPEAFF. The CDR3 nucleotides read TGTGCCAGAAGTGAGCGTTTTACAGGGGGCGCCCCTGAAGCTTTCTTT.